The clone carrying this T cell receptor beta chain was picked up a small number of times. The germline gives CDR1 SNHLY, CDR2 FYNNEI. This CDR3 comprises 14 residues. J lost 6 bases, V lost 6 bases, and 8 bases had no gene match. This sample is part of a study of immune evolution from preneoplasia to lung adenocarcinoma. The protocol was immunoSEQ multiplex PCR, while the TCRdb copy is restricted to in-frame clones and leaves out a portion. The table lists fewer than 8,000 clones, about 80% of them singletons. This clonotype originated in a person aged 70 to 85 with lung adenocarcinoma. The material sequenced was FFPE minimally invasive lung adenocarcinoma tissue. This chain joins TRBV2 and TRBJ2-1; the match to TRBD2 covers 7 bases. DNA of the CDR3: TGTGCCAGCAGGGGAGGGCCCCTTTCCAATGAGCAGTTCTTC. It codes for CASRGGPLSNEQFF.